This TCR beta chain stems from a study of CD8 T cells in Susac syndrome. The authors negatively isolated CD8+ and CD4+ T cells and FACS-enriched TEMRA cells. When the RNA was reverse transcribed, random hexamers were used with an input of roughly 0.45 to 1 ug. The immunoSEQ assay covered 54 Vbeta and 13 Jbeta segments for CDR3. TCRdb called the immunoSEQ multiplex PCR reads again in MiXCR, with one record for every CDR3 protein. The data hold under 150,000 distinct CDR3 sequences, with 90% to 95% observed a single time. Germline assignment: CDR1 PRHDT and CDR2 FYEKMQ (reference sequence). The V end was cut by 6 bases, the J end by 5 bases, with 10 bases between. This CDR3 region has 12 residues.

V usage is TRBV13 and J usage is TRBJ2-5; no firm D call. The source is a human donor with multiple sclerosis. The sequenced sample was CD8+ T cells from PBMCs. The CDR3 is CASSSFGETQYF. CDR3 coding DNA: TGTGCCAGCAGTTCTTTCGGGGAGACCCAGTACTTC.